Each of the 2 T cell receptor beta chains below was sequenced from the same sample in a study of shared clonotypes between healthy human individuals (dated by TCRdb to about 2020). To prepare the library, the immunoSEQ multiplex PCR assay was applied. TCRdb re-hosts the immuneACCESS table, in-frame sequences only. Its copies lack some clones; in the studies checked, an unresolved V gene accounts for under half of them, and the cause for the rest is not known. Recorded for this sample are some 700,000 clones; about 90% of them occurred a single time. 34% of the sample goes to the ten largest clones. Sequencing used memory CD8+ T cells from PBMCs. The cell subset or site label corresponds to: CD45RO+ cells pooled with CCR7-negative TemRA cells. The origin of the receptors is a man younger than 30 in good health. Some clones in this sample may be carry-over from other donors' samples.

The chain links TRBV27 to TRBJ2-4, with D perhaps TRBD1 or TRBD2 (5 bases each). The CDR3 has 14 residues. V lost 3 bases to trimming and J lost 6 bases, with 12 bases between them. Germline V gives CDR1 MNHEY, CDR2 SMNVEV (reference sequence). The CDR3 sequence: CASSFVGTPNIQYF. The CDR3 DNA sequence: TGTGCCAGCAGTTTCGTGGGGACCCCAAACATTCAGTACTTC.

This clone was recorded once. The CDR3 region is CASRRAGTSDTDTQYF. CDR3 sequence (DNA): TGCGCCAGCAGGCGAGCCGGGACTAGCGACACAGATACGCAGTATTTT. J is TRBJ2-3 and V is TRBV5-1, with 10 bases that match TRBD2. V was clipped by 5 bases and J by 2 bases; unmatched bases: 8. Per germline, CDR1 SGHRS and CDR2 YFSETQ. This CDR3 has 16 amino acids.